These 27 T cell receptor beta chains share one sample of origin, sequenced in a study of blood T cell repertoires in COVID-19. Sequencing used immunoSEQ multiplex PCR; TCRdb keeps in-frame clones, though not all of them. The sample records 250,000 to 300,000 clones, around four fifths being singletons. The specimen was PBMCs or T cells enriched from blood (not recorded which). The origin of the receptors is a man aged 25-40 years with acute COVID-19.

The chain recombines TRBV15 with TRBJ1-1, with D unresolved. In germline, CDR1 is LNHNV, CDR2 YYDKDF (reference sequence). The CDR3 totals 17 residues. With 1 base removed from V and 0 bases from J, the gap between germline ends came to 15 bases. CDR3 bases: TGTGCCACCAGCAGAGTTGGAGGGCGATATATGAACACTGAAGCTTTCTTT. Translation: CATSRVGGRYMNTEAFF.

The chain has TRBV28 and TRBJ2-2; 7 nucleotides line up with TRBD2. CDR3 size: 13 residues. V lost 5 bases to trimming and J lost 7 bases; unmatched junction nucleotides: 4. Germline CDR1 reads MDHEN; CDR2 reads SYDVKM. The CDR3 coding sequence is TGTGCCAGCAGTAGACTAGCTCACGGGGAGCTGTTTTTT. This codes for CASSRLAHGELFF.

J is TRBJ1-5 and V is TRBV27; possibly TRBD1 for D (5 bases). CDR1 and CDR2 (germline): MNHEY, SMNVEV (reference sequence). This CDR3 has 18 residues. Trimming cost V 2 bases and J 0 bases, with 17 bases left between them. CDR3 DNA sequence: TGTGCCAGCAGTTTACGCCCCGACAGATCGAATAGCAATCAGCCCCAGCATTTT. This translates into CASSLRPDRSNSNQPQHF.

As concerns this clone: The sample contains more than one DNA sequence encoding this CDR3. The V and J genes are TRBV5-1 and TRBJ1-4; 8 bases are shared with TRBD1. This CDR3 spans 13 amino acids. The V and J ends lost 4 bases and 8 bases, in that order; junction bases with no gene match: 4. Germline loops: CDR1 SGHRS, CDR2 YFSETQ. The CDR3 loop reads CASSGGTGEKLFF. For the CDR3, the DNA is TGCGCCAGCAGCGGGGGGACAGGAGAAAAACTGTTTTTT.

Here the CDR3 DNA reads TGTGCCAGCAGCTTGAGACCGGGACAGCCTAATGAAAAACTGTTTTTT. Protein: CASSLRPGQPNEKLFF. The chain couples TRBV5-5 to TRBJ1-4; 7 bases fit TRBD1. The CDR3 runs to 16 residues. V lost 1 base and J lost 3; bases outside the gene matches: 6. Per the germline V gene, CDR1 is SGHKS and CDR2 is YYEKEE (reference sequence).

The chain joins TRBV4-1 to TRBJ2-1, with 13 bases lining up with TRBD2. Germline trimming cut 1 base from V and 0 bases from J; bases unmatched to any gene: 6. The CDR3 consists of 19 residues. Germline assignment: CDR1 MGHRA and CDR2 YSYEKL. CDR3 protein: CASSQVPGLAGTSYNEQFF. CDR3 DNA sequence: TGCGCCAGCAGCCAAGTCCCGGGACTAGCGGGAACCTCCTACAATGAGCAGTTCTTC.

The rearrangement uses TRBV5-4 and TRBJ2-1, with 11 bases aligning to TRBD2. The CDR3 runs to 16 residues. CDR1 is SGHNT, CDR2 YYREEE, per germline (reference sequence). The V segment lost 5 bases and the J segment 0 bases; nucleotides outside the gene matches: 4. Here the CDR3 DNA reads TGTGCCAGCAGGCCAACTAGCGGGAGCTCCTACAATGAGCAGTTCTTC. This translates into CASRPTSGSSYNEQFF. Complete variable domain (other parts from reference TRBV5-4 and TRBJ2-1): ETGVTQSPTHLIKTRGQQVTLRCSSQSGHNTVSWYQQALGQGPQFIFQYYREEENGRGNFPPRFSGLQFPNYSSELNVNALELDDSALYLCASRPTSGSSYNEQFFGPGTRLTVL.

This clone is a singleton in its sample. The chain uses TRBV5-6 and TRBJ1-5; D remains unclear. Germline lookup yields CDR1 SGHDT and CDR2 YYEEEE. V shed 4 bases and J shed 4 bases, with 9 bases lying between them. This CDR3 is built from 13 residues. The CDR3 DNA reads as TGTGCCAGCAGCCAGAGGTGGAATCAGCCCCAGCATTTT. This translates into CASSQRWNQPQHF.

V gene TRBV5-4 combines with J gene TRBJ1-1; D perhaps matches TRBD1 (5 bases). CDR1 SGHNT and CDR2 YYREEE come from the germline V gene (reference sequence). Trimming stripped 2 bases from V and 5 bases from J, with 10 bases between. The CDR3 runs 13 residues. Written as DNA, the CDR3 is TGTGCCAGCAGCTTTTTTCAGGGAACTGAAGCTTTCTTT. Amino acid sequence: CASSFFQGTEAFF. Together with reference TRBV5-4 and TRBJ1-1, the CDR3 gives the full variable domain: ETGVTQSPTHLIKTRGQQVTLRCSSQSGHNTVSWYQQALGQGPQFIFQYYREEENGRGNFPPRFSGLQFPNYSSELNVNALELDDSALYLCASSFFQGTEAFFGQGTRLTVV.

This clone was seen a handful of times. This rearrangement joins TRBV11-2 to TRBJ2-7, with 7 bases aligning to TRBD2. The germline CDR1 and CDR2 sequences are SGHAT and FQNNGV. V shed 1 base and J 3 bases; nucleotides not matched to a gene: 0. The CDR3 is made up of 13 amino acids. In nucleotides, the CDR3 is TGTGCCAGCAGCTTAGGGGAGGGCTACGAGCAGTACGTC. Translating gives CASSLGEGYEQYV.

This clone has just one count. This sequence joins TRBV2 and TRBJ2-1, with D possibly matching TRBD2 (5 bases). Trimming shortened V by 10 bases and J by 1 base, and 17 bases separated the two germline ends. CDR3 length: 15 residues. Germline V gene lookup returns CDR1 SNHLY and CDR2 FYNNEI. CDR3 loop: CAIEGRGKSYNEQFF. The CDR3 DNA follows: TGTGCCATAGAAGGTAGAGGGAAATCCTACAATGAGCAGTTCTTC.

The chain employs TRBV7-9 and TRBJ2-1; TRBD2 might be the D (6 bases). The V gene lost 0 bases and the J gene lost 6 bases, with 21 bases spanning the gap. The CDR3 is made up of 18 amino acids. Germline values: CDR1 SEHNR, CDR2 FQNEAQ (reference sequence). The CDR3 DNA follows: TGTGCCAGCAGCTTAGCGGTGCCCCGGAGCGGGCCTGCCAATGAGCAGTTCTTC. Translation: CASSLAVPRSGPANEQFF.

The chain is built from TRBV7-3 and TRBJ2-7; TRBD2 aligns across 7 bases. Looked up from germline, CDR1 is SGHTA and CDR2 is FQGTGA. Unmatched junction bases numbered 8, after V lost 5 bases and J lost 1 base. The CDR3 extends over 15 amino acids. The CDR3 DNA is TGTGCCAGCAGCATCACGCGGGAGCGGTCCTACGAGCAGTACGTC. It is translated as CASSITRERSYEQYV.

This clone was recorded a few times. This chain joins TRBV5-1 and TRBJ2-2; the D is unclear. The CDR3 covers 13 residues. Germline lookup yields CDR1 SGHRS and CDR2 YFSETQ. Trimming shortened V by 7 bases and J by 5 bases, and 12 bases separated the two germline ends. In DNA, the CDR3 is TGCGCCAGCTGCCGACTCCAAACCGGGGAGCTGTTTTTT. It yields the protein CASCRLQTGELFF.

The chain recombines TRBV19 with TRBJ2-7, with D possibly matching TRBD2 (6 bases). The CDR3 loop spans 13 amino acids. The V and J ends lost 1 base and 6 bases respectively, with 10 bases between them. Germline CDR1 LNHDA, CDR2 SQIVND (reference sequence). The CDR3 protein is CASSIVMGGEQYV. In nucleotides, the CDR3 is TGTGCCAGTAGTATAGTGATGGGAGGCGAGCAGTACGTC.

Written as DNA, the CDR3 is TGTGCCAGTAGGGTCACAGGGGAGCAACAGCCCCAGCATTTT. Translating gives CASRVTGEQQPQHF. The chain uses TRBV19 and TRBJ1-5; 7 nucleotides line up with TRBD1. Germline V gives CDR1 LNHDA, CDR2 SQIVND (reference sequence). With V trimmed by 6 bases and J by 7 bases, 9 bases remained unmatched. This CDR3 contains 14 residues.

Only one count was recorded for this clone. For the CDR3, the DNA is TGCGCCAGCAGCTTGGATGGCAGAACTAACTATGGCTACACCTTC. Protein sequence: CASSLDGRTNYGYTF. The chain joins TRBV5-1 to TRBJ1-2; D not certain. The CDR3 has 15 amino acids. With 0 bases removed from V and 0 bases from J, the gap between germline ends came to 9 bases. CDR1 is SGHRS and CDR2 is YFSETQ in the germline V gene.

The J gene is TRBJ1-4, the V gene TRBV2; D ambiguous. Trimming pared 3 bases from V and 11 bases from J, leaving 22 bases between. This CDR3 has 16 residues. Germline CDR1 and CDR2: SNHLY and FYNNEI. Written as DNA, the CDR3 is TGTGCCAGCAGTGACCGGGTGGCTCAGGCGGGAGGGAAACTGTTTTTT. Translating it yields CASSDRVAQAGGKLFF.

The chain combines TRBV2 with TRBJ2-1; possibly TRBD2 for D (7 bases). The CDR3 extends over 14 amino acids. CDR1 and CDR2 (germline): SNHLY, FYNNEI. CDR3 loop: CVPGGGTSYNEQFF. CDR3 in DNA: TGTGTCCCGGGGGGCGGCACCTCCTACAATGAGCAGTTCTTC.

V gene TRBV7-2 combines with J gene TRBJ1-5, with 8 bases fitting TRBD1. In germline, CDR1 is SGHTA, CDR2 FQGNSA. V was pared by 0 bases and J by 6 bases, with 7 bases of the junction left unmatched. The CDR3 spans 16 residues. CDR3 nucleotide sequence: TGTGCCAGCAGCTTAGCGGGACAGGTGTTTGGTCAGCCCCAGCATTTT. Translated: CASSLAGQVFGQPQHF.

Concerning this clone itself: One junction end disagrees with the germline gene, perhaps due to a read error. The rearrangement links TRBV27 to TRBJ1-2; D is possibly TRBD1 (6 bases). The CDR3 has 13 amino acids. From germline, CDR1 is MNHEY and CDR2 SMNVEV (reference sequence). CDR3 amino acids: CASSDYRRGTVCF. For the CDR3, the DNA is TGTGCCAGCAGTGATTATCGCAGGGGTACGGTTTGCTTC.

V usage is TRBV7-8 and J usage is TRBJ1-1, with 7 bases identical to TRBD1. Trimming removed 4 bases from V and 2 bases from J; junction bases left unmatched: 7. This CDR3 region has 15 residues. Germline CDR1 is SGHVS and CDR2 is FQNEAQ. The CDR3 bases are TGTGCCAGCAGCTACCTCAGGACAGGTAACACTGAAGCTTTCTTT. Protein product: CASSYLRTGNTEAFF.

This clone has only a few counts. The rearrangement links TRBV6-2 or TRBV6-3 to TRBJ1-2; the D is unclear. This CDR3 contains 15 residues. Germline CDR1 is MNHEY and CDR2 is SVGEGT. Trimming left V 0 bases short and J 4 bases short, with 12 bases between. CDR3 sequence reads: CASSYSPGIGYGYTF. The CDR3 nucleotides are TGTGCCAGCAGTTACTCGCCCGGGATCGGCTATGGCTACACCTTC.

This rearrangement joins TRBV9 to TRBJ2-5; D is uncertain. The CDR3 sequence is 14 residues long. The germline V gene encodes CDR1 SGDLS and CDR2 YYNGEE. With 4 bases removed from V and 5 bases from J, the gap between germline ends came to 15 bases. The CDR3: CASSPTTFPETQYF. CDR3 sequence (DNA): TGTGCCAGCAGCCCAACTACATTCCCGGAGACCCAGTACTTC.

The chain joins TRBV6-2 or TRBV6-3 to TRBJ1-1; D remains unclear. There are 15 residues in the CDR3. Trimming shortened V by 5 bases and J by 1 base, and 14 bases separated the two germline ends. Germline V gene data show CDR1 as MNHEY and CDR2 as SVGEGT. CDR3 DNA sequence: TGTGCCAGCAGTGAGAGGACGGCGGGGAACACTGAAGCTTTCTTT. This codes for CASSERTAGNTEAFF.

This clone was seen a few times. The chain combines TRBV4-3 with TRBJ2-2, with D maybe TRBD2 (9 bases). V shed 3 bases and J shed 4 bases, with 21 bases lying between them. Per germline, CDR1 LGHNA and CDR2 YSLEER. The length of the CDR3 is 18 residues. As DNA, the CDR3 is TGCGCCAGCAGCCAGGGAGACAGGGGAGCGGGAGGCACCGGGGAGCTGTTTTTT. Its protein product is CASSQGDRGAGGTGELFF.

V gene TRBV4-1 combines with J gene TRBJ2-7; D ambiguous. V lost 1 base and J 6 bases, leaving 4 bases between the germline ends. From germline, CDR1 is MGHRA and CDR2 YSYEKL. The CDR3 loop spans 11 amino acids. DNA of the CDR3: TGCGCCAGCAGCCAAGGAGCCGAGCAGTACGTC. This codes for CASSQGAEQYV.